Listed below are T cell receptor beta chains from one sample, sequenced in a study of T cell changes during pregnancy in multiple sclerosis. TCRdb keeps only in-frame clones here, not all; method: immunoSEQ multiplex PCR. Of 40,000 to 60,000 clones in the sample, over 80% were seen once. The source material was CD4+ T cells from peripheral blood mononuclear cells, sampled after pregnancy. The receptor source for this set is a female donor with multiple sclerosis, enrolled in a pregnancy study. Each CDR3 is given without its conserved first and last residue. Fields, in order: V gene, D gene, CDR3 protein. The D gene is left open where the match is weak.

V: TRBV11-1; D: -; CDR3: ASSSLTNYEQY
V: TRBV19; D: -; CDR3: ASKKTGSYEQY
V: TRBV29-1; D: -; CDR3: SVIQPPYEQY
V: TRBV5-5; D: TRBD1; CDR3: ASSSTGTAYGYT
V: TRBV28; D: -; CDR3: EVRGSYEQY
V: TRBV19; D: TRBD1; CDR3: ASSNPGTGGQEQY
V: TRBV6-5; D: TRBD1; CDR3: ASTRQGGGETQY
V: TRBV5-1; D: -; CDR3: ASSSDTYEQY
V: TRBV2; D: -; CDR3: ASNTLDIGELF
V: TRBV6-1; D: -; CDR3: ALGTSGYEQY
V: TRBV19; D: -; CDR3: ASSIQFLDTEAF
V: TRBV29-1; D: -; CDR3: SVVRDYEQY
V: TRBV11-3; D: TRBD1; CDR3: ASSMGQVYEQY
V: TRBV10-3; D: -; CDR3: AIQERENYGYT
V: TRBV28; D: TRBD1; CDR3: ASSQGQSKNIQY
V: TRBV19; D: -; CDR3: ASTGADSLNTEAF
V: TRBV30; D: -; CDR3: AWSINRVGYT
V: TRBV27; D: TRBD2; CDR3: ASTLVAGGADTQY
V: TRBV7-6; D: TRBD2; CDR3: ASSLVAGVYNEQF
V: TRBV28; D: TRBD1; CDR3: ASSSGQGANGYT
V: TRBV7-8; D: TRBD1; CDR3: ASSFQGDYGYT
V: TRBV6-4; D: TRBD2; CDR3: ASSSISGATDTQY
V: TRBV10-3; D: TRBD1; CDR3: AISEPGTGVREKLF
V: TRBV7-6; D: TRBD1; CDR3: ASSLVQQGFNGANVLT
V: TRBV5-1; D: TRBD2; CDR3: ASSPRIPRLAGTGELF